This T cell receptor (beta chain) appears in the sequencing data of a study of cytomegalovirus exposure and HLA in healthy donors. V shed 3 bases, J shed 4 bases, and the junction held 12 bases outside the gene matches. Germline loops: CDR1 LNHDA, CDR2 SQIVND (reference sequence). The CDR3 sequence is 17 residues long. As concerns this clone: Its antigen is still unknown.

Whole-study results and caveats: The productive fraction for most TCR beta V segments was about 90% or about 30% in an earlier analysis. Later work showed greater clonal expansion in HLA-associated TCR beta chains than in equally common others.

The PCR used 60 Vbeta and 13 Jbeta primers. Sequenced by immunoSEQ multiplex PCR; TCRdb stores in-frame clones only, minus some. This sample carries 150,000 or so clones, almost 80% of them seen once, and the ten largest clones take around 6.7%. The V call is TRBV19, the J call TRBJ1-1; 9 nucleotides match TRBD1. The TCR was taken from a woman in her thirties or forties in good health and CMV-seropositive. The sample consisted of PBMCs. The CDR3 reads CASSIIWGQGVSTEAFF. The CDR3 DNA sequence: TGTGCCAGTAGTATTATATGGGGACAGGGAGTCAGCACTGAAGCTTTCTTT.